The 11 T cell receptor beta chains below all came from one sample that was sequenced in a study of cytomegalovirus exposure and HLA in healthy donors (TCRdb year 2017). The library was obtained by the immunoSEQ multiplex PCR assay. The multiplex PCR relied on a mix of 60 forward primers for TCR Vbeta segments and 13 reverse primers for TCR Jbeta segments. Here the immuneACCESS table is served through TCRdb, limited to in-frame sequences with V and J called. Missing clones are a known gap in these copies; in checked studies unresolved V genes cover under half, and the rest lacks a known reason. The sample table records 70,000 to 95,000 clones; 75% of these occur just once. The top ten constitute 2% to 2.5% of the sample. Material: PBMCs. The receptor source for this set is a man aged 35 to 55 in good health and CMV-seronegative.

This chain joins TRBV6-1 and TRBJ2-1, with TRBD2 identical over 13 bases. Germline V gene lookup returns CDR1 MNHNS and CDR2 SASEGT. Trimming took 5 bases from V and 9 from J; bases not matched to a gene: 1. There are 13 residues in the CDR3. CDR3 in amino acids: CASSRLAGGEQFF. In DNA, the CDR3 is TGTGCCAGCAGTCGACTAGCGGGAGGTGAGCAGTTCTTC.

V and J are TRBV28 and TRBJ2-1; 7 nucleotides align to TRBD1. The CDR3 consists of 15 residues. The germline V gene has CDR1 MDHEN and CDR2 SYDVKM. V dropped 4 bases and J dropped 3; count of bases not matched to a gene: 6. CDR3 DNA: TGTGCCAGCAGTTCGGACAGGTTTAGCTACAATGAGCAGTTCTTC. Translation: CASSSDRFSYNEQFF.

This clone occurred a few times. The V and J genes are TRBV7-9 and TRBJ2-7, with 11 positions matching TRBD1. J was trimmed by 3 bases and V by 5 bases; bases with no gene match: 6. Per the germline V gene, CDR1 is SEHNR and CDR2 is FQNEAQ (reference sequence). The CDR3 totals 15 residues. The CDR3 loop is CASSPKGTGGYEQYF. Written as DNA, the CDR3 is TGTGCCAGCAGCCCCAAGGGGACAGGGGGCTACGAGCAGTACTTC.

This chain joins TRBV6-1 and TRBJ2-5, with TRBD2 matching 7 bases. The CDR3 is 14 amino acids. Germline CDR1 MNHNS, CDR2 SASEGT. J was trimmed by 1 base and V by 6 bases; bases with no gene match: 5. The CDR3: CASSPPGGQETQYF. Here the CDR3 DNA reads TGTGCCAGCAGCCCGCCGGGGGGCCAAGAGACCCAGTACTTC.

The rearrangement joins TRBV19 to TRBJ1-2; D is possibly TRBD1 (6 bases). The CDR3 runs 13 residues. CDR1 is LNHDA, CDR2 SQIVND, per germline (reference sequence). The germline V and J ends were trimmed by 5 bases and 4 bases, with 11 bases remaining between them. DNA for the CDR3: TGTGCCAGTAGTCACGGGACATCCTATGGCTACACCTTC. Translated, it gives CASSHGTSYGYTF.

The genes are TRBV27 and TRBJ2-7, with D maybe TRBD2 (5 bases). CDR3 size: 14 residues. The V end lost 3 bases, the J end lost 2 bases, and 11 bases lay between the germline ends. Germline-derived CDR1 and CDR2 are MNHEY and SMNVEV (reference sequence). The CDR3 nucleotides are TGTGCCAGCAGTTTCCCCGGGGTTCCCTACGAGCAGTACTTC. This sequence encodes CASSFPGVPYEQYF.

This clone showed up just a few times. The V call is TRBV29-1, the J call TRBJ2-5; 7 nucleotides match TRBD1. The CDR3 runs 17 residues. CDR1 and CDR2 from the germline V gene are SQVTM and ANQGSEA. V gave up 1 base and J gave up 2 bases; unmatched junction bases: 13. The CDR3 here is CSVEGAAGGKVQETQYF. CDR3 coding DNA: TGCAGCGTTGAAGGCGCGGCAGGGGGAAAAGTACAAGAGACCCAGTACTTC.

This chain connects TRBV7-2 to TRBJ2-5, with unresolved D. Germline assignment: CDR1 SGHTA and CDR2 FQGNSA. V was trimmed by 1 base and J by 5 bases, leaving 11 bases between them. The CDR3 covers 14 residues. The CDR3 loop is CASSLGVTRETQYF. The CDR3 nucleotides read TGTGCCAGCAGCTTAGGCGTAACCAGGGAGACCCAGTACTTC.

This rearrangement joins TRBV6-1 to TRBJ1-5; TRBD1 matches at 7 bases. The V gene's germline CDR1 is MNHNS and CDR2 SASEGT. The CDR3 length is 15 residues. Trimming at V came to 5 bases and at J to 3 bases, leaving 7 bases not matched to a gene. CDR3 amino acids: CASSSGTDPNQPQHF. The CDR3 nucleotides are TGTGCCAGCAGTTCCGGGACAGACCCCAATCAGCCCCAGCATTTT.

In its sample, this clone was seen a few times. The gene calls are TRBV6-5 and TRBJ1-1; no reliable D call. The CDR3 contains 11 residues. V was trimmed by 8 bases and J by 3 bases, leaving 7 bases between them. Germline V gives CDR1 MNHEY, CDR2 SVGAGI. The CDR3 reads CASGRYTEAFF. CDR3 nucleotides: TGTGCCAGCGGGAGATACACTGAAGCTTTCTTT.

The chain uses TRBV29-1 and TRBJ2-6, with D unclear. The CDR3 is 13 residues long. V shed 4 bases and J shed 1 base, with 5 bases lying between them. Germline lookup yields CDR1 SQVTM and CDR2 ANQGSEA. In DNA form, the CDR3 reads TGCAGCGTTGCTGTGTCTGGGGCCAACGTCCTGACTTTC. Translated, it gives CSVAVSGANVLTF.